This T cell receptor (beta chain) derives from a study of blood T cell repertoires in COVID-19. This clone came up many times. Germline CDR1 is LNHNV and CDR2 is YYDKDF (reference sequence). Germline trimming cut 0 bases from V and 1 base from J; bases unmatched to any gene: 2. This CDR3 is built from 16 residues. Profiling relied on immunoSEQ multiplex PCR, and the TCRdb table lists in-frame clones only, not all of them. Here the sample spans 250,000 to 300,000 clones, roughly 87% being singletons. The rearrangement links TRBV15 to TRBJ2-3; 9 bases map to TRBD2. Sequencing was done on a sample of peripheral blood. This clonotype was obtained from a woman aged 45 to 65 who had recovered from COVID-19. The CDR3 reads CATSRERGGGTDTQYF. CDR3 nucleotides: TGTGCCACCAGCAGAGAGCGGGGGGGCGGCACAGATACGCAGTATTTT.